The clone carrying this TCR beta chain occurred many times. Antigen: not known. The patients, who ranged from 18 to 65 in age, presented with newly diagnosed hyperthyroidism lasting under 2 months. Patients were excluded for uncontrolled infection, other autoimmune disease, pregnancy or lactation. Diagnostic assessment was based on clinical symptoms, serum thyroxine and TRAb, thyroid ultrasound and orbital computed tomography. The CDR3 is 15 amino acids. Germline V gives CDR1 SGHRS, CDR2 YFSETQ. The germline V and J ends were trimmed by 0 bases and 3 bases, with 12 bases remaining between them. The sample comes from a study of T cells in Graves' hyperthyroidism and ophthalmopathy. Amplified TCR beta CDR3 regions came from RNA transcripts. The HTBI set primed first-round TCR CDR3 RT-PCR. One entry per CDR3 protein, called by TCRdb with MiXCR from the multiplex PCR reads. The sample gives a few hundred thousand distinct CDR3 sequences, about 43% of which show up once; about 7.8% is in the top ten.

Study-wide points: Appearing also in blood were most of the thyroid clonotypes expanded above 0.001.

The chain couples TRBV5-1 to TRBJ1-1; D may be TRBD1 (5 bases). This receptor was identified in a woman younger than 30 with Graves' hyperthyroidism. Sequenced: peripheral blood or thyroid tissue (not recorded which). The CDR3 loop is CASSLGVGQYTEAFF. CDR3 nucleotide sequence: TGCGCCAGCAGCTTGGGTGTGGGGCAGTACACTGAAGCTTTCTTT.